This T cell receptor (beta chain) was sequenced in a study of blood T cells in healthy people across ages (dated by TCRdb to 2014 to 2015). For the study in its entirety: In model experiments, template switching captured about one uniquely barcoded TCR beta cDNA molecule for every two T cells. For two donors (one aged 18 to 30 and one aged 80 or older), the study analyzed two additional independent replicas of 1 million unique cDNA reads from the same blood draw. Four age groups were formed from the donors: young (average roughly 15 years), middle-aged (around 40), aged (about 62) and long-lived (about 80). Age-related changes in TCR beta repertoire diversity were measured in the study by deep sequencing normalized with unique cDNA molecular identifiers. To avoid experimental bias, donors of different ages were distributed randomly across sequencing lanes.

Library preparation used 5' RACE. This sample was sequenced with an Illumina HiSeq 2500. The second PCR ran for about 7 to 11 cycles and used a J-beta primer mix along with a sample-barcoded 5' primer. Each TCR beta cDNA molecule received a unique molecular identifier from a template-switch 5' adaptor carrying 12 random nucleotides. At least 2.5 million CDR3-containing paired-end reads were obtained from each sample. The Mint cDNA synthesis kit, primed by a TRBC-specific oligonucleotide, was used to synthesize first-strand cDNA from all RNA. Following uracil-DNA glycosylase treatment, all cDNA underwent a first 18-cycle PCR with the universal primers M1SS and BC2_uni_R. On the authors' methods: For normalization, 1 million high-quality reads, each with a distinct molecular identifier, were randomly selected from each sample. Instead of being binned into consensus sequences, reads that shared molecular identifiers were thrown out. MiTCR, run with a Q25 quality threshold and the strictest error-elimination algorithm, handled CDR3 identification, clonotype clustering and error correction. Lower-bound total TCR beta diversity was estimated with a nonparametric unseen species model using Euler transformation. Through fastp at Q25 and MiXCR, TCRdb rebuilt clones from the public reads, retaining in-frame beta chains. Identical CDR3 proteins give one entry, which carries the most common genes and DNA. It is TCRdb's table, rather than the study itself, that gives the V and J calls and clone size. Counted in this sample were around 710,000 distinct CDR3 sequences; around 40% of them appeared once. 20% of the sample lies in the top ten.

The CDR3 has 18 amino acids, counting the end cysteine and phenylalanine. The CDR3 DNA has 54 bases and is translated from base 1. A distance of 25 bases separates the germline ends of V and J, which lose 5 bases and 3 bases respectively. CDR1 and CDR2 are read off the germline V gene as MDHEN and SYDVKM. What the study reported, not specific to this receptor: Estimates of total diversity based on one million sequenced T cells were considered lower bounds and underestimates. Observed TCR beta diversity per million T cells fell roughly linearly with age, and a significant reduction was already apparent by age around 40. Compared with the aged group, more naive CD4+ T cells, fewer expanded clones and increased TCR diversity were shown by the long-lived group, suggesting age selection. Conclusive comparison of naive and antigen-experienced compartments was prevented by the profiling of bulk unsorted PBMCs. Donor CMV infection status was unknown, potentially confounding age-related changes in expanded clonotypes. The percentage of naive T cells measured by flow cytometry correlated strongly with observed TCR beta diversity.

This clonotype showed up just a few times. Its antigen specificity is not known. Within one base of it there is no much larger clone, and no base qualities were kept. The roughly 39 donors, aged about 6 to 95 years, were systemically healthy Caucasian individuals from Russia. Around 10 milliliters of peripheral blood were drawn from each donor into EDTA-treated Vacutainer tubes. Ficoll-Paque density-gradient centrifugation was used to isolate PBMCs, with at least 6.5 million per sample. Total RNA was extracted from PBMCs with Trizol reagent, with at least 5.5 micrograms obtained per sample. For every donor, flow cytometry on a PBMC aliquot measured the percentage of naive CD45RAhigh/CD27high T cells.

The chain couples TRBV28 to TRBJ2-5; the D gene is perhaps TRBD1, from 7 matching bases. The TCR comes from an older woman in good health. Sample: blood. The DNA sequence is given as TGTGCCAGCAGTCCCGAATCCGCGACAGGGAGGAGAGAAGAGACCCAGTACTTC. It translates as CASSPESATGRREETQYF.